This entry lists 12 T cell receptor beta chains sequenced from one sample in a study of cytomegalovirus exposure and HLA in healthy donors. PCR used 60 Vbeta primers and 13 Jbeta primers. Data came from immunoSEQ multiplex PCR; TCRdb stores just in-frame clones and leaves some out. This sample's clone table lists roughly 75,000 clones. The sequencing sample was made of PBMCs. The receptors were sampled from a boy between 5 and 17 years old in good health and CMV-seronegative.

The CDR3 nucleotides read TGCGCCAGCAGCTTGTACAGGGCCGCCTACGAGCAGTACTTC. It specifies CASSLYRAAYEQYF. The rearrangement joins TRBV5-1 to TRBJ2-7, with D tentatively TRBD1 (6 bases). The CDR3 has 14 amino acids. Germline V gene sequence: CDR1 SGHRS, CDR2 YFSETQ. Trimming removed 1 base at V and 2 bases at J, with 10 bases between.

The chain is built from TRBV9 and TRBJ1-2, with 8 bases that match TRBD1. Germline V gene lookup returns CDR1 SGDLS and CDR2 YYNGEE. The CDR3 contains 15 residues. With V trimmed by 0 bases and J by 5 bases, 6 bases remained unmatched. CDR3 residues: CASSVDGRGLYGYTF. DNA of the CDR3: TGTGCCAGCAGCGTAGATGGCAGGGGGCTATATGGCTACACCTTC.

The chain links TRBV11-3 to TRBJ2-3; D possibly corresponds to TRBD2 (5 bases). This CDR3 has 13 residues. Germline assignment: CDR1 SGHNT and CDR2 YENEEA. Trimming took 5 bases from V and 1 from J, leaving 7 bases between them. CDR3 nucleotides: TGTGCCAGCAGCGGAGGACGCACAGATACGCAGTATTTT. As protein: CASSGGRTDTQYF.

The chain carries TRBV5-1 and TRBJ2-1, with 8 bases identical to TRBD2. Germline-derived CDR1 and CDR2 are SGHRS and YFSETQ. The CDR3 consists of 15 residues. V shed 0 bases, J shed 5 bases, and the junction held 4 bases outside the gene matches. The CDR3 is CASSLVTGGDNEQFF. The CDR3 nucleotides are TGCGCCAGCAGCTTGGTCACGGGGGGGGACAATGAGCAGTTCTTC.

V usage is TRBV5-1 and J usage is TRBJ2-1; 7 positions match TRBD1. Germline-derived CDR1 and CDR2 are SGHRS and YFSETQ. J was trimmed by 8 bases and V by 5 bases; bases with no gene match: 13. This CDR3 region has 15 residues. The CDR3 loop is CASSWTGRVVDEQFF. The CDR3 region has the DNA TGCGCCAGCAGTTGGACAGGTCGCGTTGTAGATGAGCAGTTCTTC. The full variable domain, rest sourced from reference TRBV5-1 and TRBJ2-1, is KAGVTQTPRYLIKTRGQQVTLSCSPISGHRSVSWYQQTPGQGLQFLFEYFSETQRNKGNFPGRFSGRQFSNSRSEMNVSTLELGDSALYLCASSWTGRVVDEQFFGPGTRLTVL.

The gene calls are TRBV5-6 and TRBJ1-2, with TRBD1 as a possible D gene (5 bases). The CDR3 is 12 amino acids. Trimming removed 7 bases from V and 0 bases from J, with 7 bases in between. Germline-derived CDR1 and CDR2 are SGHDT and YYEEEE. The CDR3 DNA follows: TGTGCCAGCCGGGACTCTAACTATGGCTACACCTTC. It codes for CASRDSNYGYTF.

The DNA for the CDR3 is TGTGCCAGCAGCTTAGGTCGGGTCGGCCAGCCCCAGCATTTT. Translated, it gives CASSLGRVGQPQHF. This chain links TRBV7-6 with TRBJ1-5; D remains unclear. There are 14 residues in the CDR3. Trimming cost V 1 base and J 7 bases, with 11 bases left between them. From germline, CDR1 is SGHVS and CDR2 FNYEAQ.

The chain uses TRBV5-4 and TRBJ2-7; D ambiguous. Germline V lookup: CDR1 SGHNT, CDR2 YYREEE (reference sequence). Trimming took 0 bases from V and 6 from J, leaving 13 bases between them. The CDR3 consists of 14 residues. CDR3 DNA sequence: TGTGCCAGCAGCTTGGTCGACCGGGTGGGCGAGCAGTACTTC. Translation: CASSLVDRVGEQYF.

The V gene is TRBV5-6, the J gene TRBJ1-1; possibly TRBD1 for D (6 bases). The V and J ends lost 6 bases and 6 bases respectively, with 15 bases between them. This CDR3 has 13 amino acids. Germline V CDR1 and CDR2: SGHDT, YYEEEE. The CDR3 region is CASTYRGAPEAFF. DNA of the CDR3: TGTGCCAGCACCTATCGGGGGGCCCCTGAAGCTTTCTTT.

V gene TRBV13 combines with J gene TRBJ2-7; perhaps TRBD1 as D (6 bases). This CDR3 comprises 14 residues. In germline, CDR1 is PRHDT, CDR2 FYEKMQ (reference sequence). Trimming shortened V by 0 bases and J by 3 bases, and 9 bases separated the two germline ends. This CDR3 reads CASSLGGGHYEQYF. Here the CDR3 DNA reads TGTGCCAGCAGCTTAGGTGGGGGCCACTACGAGCAGTACTTC.

This chain connects TRBV5-1 to TRBJ1-5; weak D call: TRBD1 (6 bases). The ends were cut back, 2 bases at V and 2 bases at J, with 11 bases in the middle. From germline, CDR1 is SGHRS and CDR2 YFSETQ. This CDR3 spans 15 amino acids. CDR3 bases: TGCGCCAGCAGCTTATCAGGGGCAGGCAATCAGCCCCAGCATTTT. This gives the protein CASSLSGAGNQPQHF. Based on the CDR3 plus reference TRBV5-1 and TRBJ1-5, the full variable domain is KAGVTQTPRYLIKTRGQQVTLSCSPISGHRSVSWYQQTPGQGLQFLFEYFSETQRNKGNFPGRFSGRQFSNSRSEMNVSTLELGDSALYLCASSLSGAGNQPQHFGDGTRLSIL.

The chain recombines TRBV4-3 with TRBJ2-7; TRBD1 matches at 10 bases. The CDR3 is 15 amino acids. Trimming at V came to 4 bases and at J to 3 bases, leaving 6 bases not matched to a gene. CDR1 LGHNA and CDR2 YSLEER come from the germline V gene. The DNA of the CDR3 is TGCGCCAGCAGCCTAGACGGGACAGGGGACTACGAGCAGTACTTC. It is translated as CASSLDGTGDYEQYF.